These 19 T cell receptor beta chains originate from one sample sequenced in a study of a mutant IDH1 vaccine in newly diagnosed glioma. Only in-frame clones appear in the TCRdb table, and some are missing; sequencing was by immunoSEQ multiplex PCR. This sample carries tens of thousands of clones, about 85% of them seen once, and the ten largest clones take around 5%. Time point given: baseline, week 1 (first vaccination visit). Treatment reported: pre-vaccination baseline after standard-of-care therapy. The specimen was PBMCs, collected from a glioma patient treated with radiotherapy, temozolomide or both. The receptors shown here come from a woman aged 40 to 55 with glioma.

The CDR3: CASSLVFQDAGWGTDTQYF. CDR3 bases: TGTGCCAGCAGCTTAGTGTTTCAGGACGCGGGCTGGGGCACAGATACGCAGTATTTT. The rearrangement joins TRBV11-1 to TRBJ2-3, with D perhaps matching TRBD2 (5 bases). CDR1 and CDR2 from the germline V gene are SGHAT and FQDESV (reference sequence). Between the trimmed V and J ends, which lost 1 base and 1 base, there was a span of 21 bases. The CDR3 extends over 19 amino acids.

Only one count was recorded for this clone. This CDR3 is CASSEFSGSGELFF. The DNA of the CDR3 is TGTGCCAGCAGTGAATTCTCCGGGAGCGGGGAGCTGTTTTTT. The chain carries TRBV2 and TRBJ2-2, with a weak D call TRBD2 (6 bases). V was trimmed by 2 bases and J by 7 bases, leaving 11 bases between them. Per germline, CDR1 SNHLY and CDR2 FYNNEI. The CDR3 has 14 amino acids. The full variable domain, rest sourced from reference TRBV2 and TRBJ2-2, is EPEVTQTPSHQVTQMGQEVILRCVPISNHLYFYWYRQILGQKVEFLVSFYNNEISEKSEIFDDQFSVERPDGSNFTLKIRSTKLEDSAMYFCASSEFSGSGELFFGEGSRLTVL.

This clone was counted a few times. This sequence joins TRBV4-1 and TRBJ2-2; no firm D call. Per the germline V gene, CDR1 is MGHRA and CDR2 is YSYEKL. Trimming removed 8 bases from V and 0 bases from J, with 19 bases in between. This CDR3 is built from 17 residues. CDR3 bases: TGCGCCAGCCGGAGTCGTGGCAGCTCAACGAACACCGGGGAGCTGTTTTTT. Translating gives CASRSRGSSTNTGELFF.

This chain joins TRBV4-3 and TRBJ1-2; TRBD1 is a possible D gene (5 bases). This CDR3 region has 14 residues. The germline V gene has CDR1 LGHNA and CDR2 YSLEER. Deletions cut 0 bases from V and 8 bases from J, with 13 bases between. The CDR3 is CASSQETRVVGYTF. CDR3 sequence (DNA): TGCGCCAGCAGCCAAGAGACCAGGGTGGTCGGCTACACCTTC.

V and J are TRBV9 and TRBJ2-2; 7 bases are shared with TRBD2. Unmatched junction bases numbered 9, after V lost 7 bases and J lost 0 bases. Germline V gives CDR1 SGDLS, CDR2 YYNGEE. The CDR3 is made up of 16 amino acids. CDR3 loop: CASGSLAETNTGELFF. Here the CDR3 DNA reads TGTGCCAGCGGTAGTCTAGCGGAGACGAACACCGGGGAGCTGTTTTTT.

The CDR3 sequence is CASNPGTFGTEAFF. The CDR3 nucleotides are TGTGCCAGCAATCCCGGGACCTTTGGCACTGAAGCTTTCTTT. V is TRBV2 and J is TRBJ1-1, with D perhaps TRBD1 (5 bases). Per germline, CDR1 SNHLY and CDR2 FYNNEI. Trimming stripped 7 bases from V and 4 bases from J, with 16 bases between. This CDR3 is built from 14 residues.

V and J are TRBV29-1 and TRBJ1-1, with unresolved D. The CDR3 is 11 residues long. The germline gives CDR1 SQVTM, CDR2 ANQGSEA. The V and J ends lost 4 bases and 1 base respectively, with 4 bases between them. In DNA, the CDR3 is TGCAGCGTTGTATGGAACACTGAAGCTTTCTTT. Its translation: CSVVWNTEAFF. Based on the CDR3 plus reference TRBV29-1 and TRBJ1-1, the full variable domain is SAVISQKPSRDICQRGTSLTIQCQVDSQVTMMFWYRQQPGQSLTLIATANQGSEATYESGFVIDKFPISRPNLTFSTLTVSNMSPEDSSIYLCSVVWNTEAFFGQGTRLTVV.

The gene calls are TRBV5-1 and TRBJ1-1, with D unresolved. The CDR3 is made up of 12 amino acids. Germline CDR1 SGHRS, CDR2 YFSETQ. Between the trimmed V and J ends, which lost 3 bases and 7 bases, there was a span of 10 bases. The CDR3 region has the DNA TGCGCCAGCAGCTCCCAGAGCCATGAAGCTTTCTTT. It yields the protein CASSSQSHEAFF.

The chain joins TRBV5-1 to TRBJ2-5; perhaps TRBD1 as D (7 bases). The CDR3 spans 17 residues. V was shortened by 0 bases and J by 6 bases, with 21 bases between the two germline ends. The germline V gene encodes CDR1 SGHRS and CDR2 YFSETQ. For the CDR3, the DNA is TGCGCCAGCAGCTTGGCAGGGGGGCAGTCGGGCGTGAAGACCCAGTACTTC. It yields the protein CASSLAGGQSGVKTQYF. Combining the CDR3 with reference TRBV5-1 and TRBJ2-5 gives the whole variable domain KAGVTQTPRYLIKTRGQQVTLSCSPISGHRSVSWYQQTPGQGLQFLFEYFSETQRNKGNFPGRFSGRQFSNSRSEMNVSTLELGDSALYLCASSLAGGQSGVKTQYFGPGTRLLVL.

The chain employs TRBV27 and TRBJ1-6; a weak D match, TRBD1 (6 bases). The CDR3 contains 15 residues. Germline-derived CDR1 and CDR2 are MNHEY and SMNVEV (reference sequence). With 0 bases removed from V and 4 bases from J, the gap between germline ends came to 7 bases. The CDR3 DNA follows: TGTGCCAGCAGTTTATCCGGACAGTATAATTCACCCCTCCACTTT. This encodes CASSLSGQYNSPLHF.

The V call is TRBV6-1, the J call TRBJ1-1, with 8 positions matching TRBD1. Trimming removed 5 bases from V and 4 bases from J; junction bases left unmatched: 3. Germline V gives CDR1 MNHNS, CDR2 SASEGT. This CDR3 is built from 13 residues. The CDR3 DNA reads TGTGCCAGCAGTAACAGGGGGTTCACTGAAGCTTTCTTT. Encoded protein: CASSNRGFTEAFF.

The chain carries TRBV5-4 and TRBJ2-5, with 7 bases that match TRBD2. The CDR3 has 16 residues. V lost 0 bases, J lost 2 bases, and 7 bases stayed unmatched. Looked up from germline, CDR1 is SGHNT and CDR2 is YYREEE (reference sequence). CDR3 sequence: CASSLGVAAGQETQYF. In DNA, the CDR3 is TGTGCCAGCAGCTTGGGGGTTGCAGCGGGGCAAGAGACCCAGTACTTC.

The chain recombines TRBV6-5 with TRBJ1-6, with a weak D call TRBD1 (6 bases). The V gene lost 6 bases and the J gene lost 4 bases, with 10 bases spanning the gap. CDR1 and CDR2 (germline): MNHEY, SVGAGI. There are 14 residues in the CDR3. This CDR3 is CASRAGQYNSPLHF. As DNA, the CDR3 is TGTGCCAGCAGAGCCGGACAGTATAATTCACCCCTCCACTTT.

The gene calls are TRBV6-5 and TRBJ1-2; D ambiguous. Germline CDR1 MNHEY, CDR2 SVGAGI. This CDR3 has 14 amino acids. V dropped 2 bases and J dropped 3 bases, with 10 bases sitting between them. In DNA form, the CDR3 reads TGTGCCAGCAGTTACCGCGGAAGGTACTATGGCTACACCTTC. Translating it yields CASSYRGRYYGYTF.

This rearrangement joins TRBV5-6 to TRBJ2-7; D perhaps matches TRBD1 (6 bases). V dropped 4 bases and J dropped 7 bases, with 12 bases sitting between them. The CDR3 covers 12 residues. Germline V CDR1 and CDR2: SGHDT, YYEEEE. CDR3 amino acids: CASSPGDREQYF. The DNA for the CDR3 is TGTGCCAGCAGCCCAGGGGATAGGGAGCAGTACTTC.

CDR3 DNA sequence: TGCAGCGTGACCGGGACAGGGCTCTCTGGAAACACCATATATTTT. It encodes CSVTGTGLSGNTIYF. This chain connects TRBV29-1 to TRBJ1-3, with 9 bases matching TRBD1. V shed 6 bases, J shed 0 bases, and the junction held 6 bases outside the gene matches. Per germline, CDR1 SQVTM and CDR2 ANQGSEA. The CDR3 covers 15 residues.

V and J are TRBV27 and TRBJ2-7; a possible D gene is TRBD2 (7 bases). There are 17 residues in the CDR3. V was clipped by 0 bases and J by 4 bases, with 19 bases between them. The germline V gene encodes CDR1 MNHEY and CDR2 SMNVEV (reference sequence). The CDR3 DNA sequence: TGTGCCAGCAGTTTATCCTCGAGAGGGGGGGATATTTACGAGCAGTACTTC. Translated, it gives CASSLSSRGGDIYEQYF.

The chain has TRBV2 and TRBJ2-5; D gene ambiguous. Germline V gene data show CDR1 as SNHLY and CDR2 as FYNNEI. The CDR3 runs 15 residues. V was shortened by 2 bases and J by 4 bases, with 14 bases between the two germline ends. In DNA, the CDR3 is TGTGCCAGCAGTGAAATGGACCGGCCGGGAGAGACCCAGTACTTC. This gives the protein CASSEMDRPGETQYF.

This clone was seen a single time. Written as DNA, the CDR3 is TGTGCCAGCAGTTTATCGGGGGGGGGTTCACCCCTCCACTTT. Protein sequence: CASSLSGGGSPLHF. The gene calls are TRBV27 and TRBJ1-6, with D perhaps matching TRBD1 (5 bases). There are 14 residues in the CDR3. CDR1 is MNHEY, CDR2 SMNVEV, per germline (reference sequence). V lost 0 bases and J 9 bases, leaving 9 bases between the germline ends.